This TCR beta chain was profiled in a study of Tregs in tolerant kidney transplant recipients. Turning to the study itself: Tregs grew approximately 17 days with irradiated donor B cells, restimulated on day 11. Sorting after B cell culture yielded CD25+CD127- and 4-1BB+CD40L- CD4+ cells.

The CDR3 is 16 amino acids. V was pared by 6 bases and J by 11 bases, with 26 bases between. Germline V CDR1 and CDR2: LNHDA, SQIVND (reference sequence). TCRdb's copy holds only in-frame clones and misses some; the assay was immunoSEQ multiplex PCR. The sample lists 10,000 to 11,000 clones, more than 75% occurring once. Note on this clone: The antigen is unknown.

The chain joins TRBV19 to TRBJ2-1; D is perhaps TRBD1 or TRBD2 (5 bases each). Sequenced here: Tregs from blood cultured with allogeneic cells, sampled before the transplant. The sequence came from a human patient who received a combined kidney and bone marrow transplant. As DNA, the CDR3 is TGTGCCAGTAGAGGGACCCATCACGGCACTACAATGAAGCAGTTCTTC. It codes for CASRGTHHGTTMKQFF. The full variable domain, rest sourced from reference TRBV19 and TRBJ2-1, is DGGITQSPKYLFRKEGQNVTLSCEQNLNHDAMYWYRQDPGQGLRLIYYSQIVNDFQKGDIAEGYSVSREKKESFPLTVTSAQKNPTAFYLCASRGTHHGTTMKQFFGPGTRLTVL.